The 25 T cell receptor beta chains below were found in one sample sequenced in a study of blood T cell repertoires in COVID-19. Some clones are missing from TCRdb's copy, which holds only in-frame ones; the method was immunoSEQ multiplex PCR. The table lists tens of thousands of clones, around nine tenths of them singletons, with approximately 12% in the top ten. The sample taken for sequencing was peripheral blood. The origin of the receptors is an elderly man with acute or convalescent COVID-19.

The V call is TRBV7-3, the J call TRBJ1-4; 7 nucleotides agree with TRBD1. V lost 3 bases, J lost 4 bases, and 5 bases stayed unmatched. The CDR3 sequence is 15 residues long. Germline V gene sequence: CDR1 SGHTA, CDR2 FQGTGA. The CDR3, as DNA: TGTGCCAGCAGCTTCACCGGGACAGATAATGAAAAACTGTTTTTT. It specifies CASSFTGTDNEKLFF.

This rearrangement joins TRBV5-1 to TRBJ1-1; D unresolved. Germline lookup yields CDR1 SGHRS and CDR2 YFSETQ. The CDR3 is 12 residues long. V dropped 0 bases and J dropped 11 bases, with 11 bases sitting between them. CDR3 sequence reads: CASSLDQMTAFF. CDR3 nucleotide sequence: TGCGCCAGCAGCTTGGACCAGATGACTGCTTTCTTT.

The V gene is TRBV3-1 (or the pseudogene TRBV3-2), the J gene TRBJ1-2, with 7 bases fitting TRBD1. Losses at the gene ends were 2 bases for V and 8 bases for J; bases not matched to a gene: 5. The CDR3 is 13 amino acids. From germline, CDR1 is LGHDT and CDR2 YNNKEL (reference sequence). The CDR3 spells CASSQWDSIGYTF. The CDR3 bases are TGTGCCAGCAGCCAATGGGACAGTATAGGCTACACCTTC.

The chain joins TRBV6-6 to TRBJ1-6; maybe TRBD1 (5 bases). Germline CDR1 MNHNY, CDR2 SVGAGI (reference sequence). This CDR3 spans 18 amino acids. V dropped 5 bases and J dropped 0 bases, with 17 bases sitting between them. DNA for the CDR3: TGTGCCAGCAGTCCGGCGGGACTCTTAAGCTCCTATAATTCACCCCTCCACTTT. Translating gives CASSPAGLLSSYNSPLHF.

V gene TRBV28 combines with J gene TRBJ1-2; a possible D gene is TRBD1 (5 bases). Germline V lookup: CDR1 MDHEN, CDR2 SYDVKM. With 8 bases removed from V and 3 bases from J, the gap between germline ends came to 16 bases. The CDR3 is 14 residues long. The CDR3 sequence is CASGPPGGYYGYTF. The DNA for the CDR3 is TGTGCCAGCGGTCCTCCGGGGGGTTACTATGGCTACACCTTC.

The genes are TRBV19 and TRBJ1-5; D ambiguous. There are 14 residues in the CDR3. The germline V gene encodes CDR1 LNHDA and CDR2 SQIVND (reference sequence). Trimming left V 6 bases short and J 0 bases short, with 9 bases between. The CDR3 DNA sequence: TGTGCCAGTAGGATGACATATAGCAATCAGCCCCAGCATTTT. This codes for CASRMTYSNQPQHF. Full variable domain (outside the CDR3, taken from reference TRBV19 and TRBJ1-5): DGGITQSPKYLFRKEGQNVTLSCEQNLNHDAMYWYRQDPGQGLRLIYYSQIVNDFQKGDIAEGYSVSREKKESFPLTVTSAQKNPTAFYLCASRMTYSNQPQHFGDGTRLSIL.

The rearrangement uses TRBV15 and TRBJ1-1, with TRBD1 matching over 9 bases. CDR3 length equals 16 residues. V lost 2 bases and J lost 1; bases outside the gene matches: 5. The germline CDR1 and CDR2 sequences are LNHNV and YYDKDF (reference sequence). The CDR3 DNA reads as TGTGCCACCAGCAGATCCGGGACAGGGCCGAACACTGAAGCTTTCTTT. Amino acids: CATSRSGTGPNTEAFF. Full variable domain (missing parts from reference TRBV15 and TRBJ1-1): DAMVIQNPRYQVTQFGKPVTLSCSQTLNHNVMYWYQQKSSQAPKLLFHYYDKDFNNEADTPDNFQSRRPNTSFCFLDIRSPGLGDTAMYLCATSRSGTGPNTEAFFGQGTRLTVV.

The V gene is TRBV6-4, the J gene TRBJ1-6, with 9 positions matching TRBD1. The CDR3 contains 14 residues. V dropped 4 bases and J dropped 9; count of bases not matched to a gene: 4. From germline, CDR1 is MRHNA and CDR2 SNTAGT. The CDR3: CASSVDRGGSPLHF. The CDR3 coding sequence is TGTGCCAGCAGTGTGGACAGGGGTGGTTCACCCCTCCACTTT.

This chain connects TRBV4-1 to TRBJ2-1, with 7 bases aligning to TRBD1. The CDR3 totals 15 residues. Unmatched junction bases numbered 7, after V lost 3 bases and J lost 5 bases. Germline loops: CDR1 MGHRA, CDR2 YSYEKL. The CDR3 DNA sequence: TGCGCCAGCAGCCAGGAAGGGACAGCTCACAATGAGCAGTTCTTC. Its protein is CASSQEGTAHNEQFF.

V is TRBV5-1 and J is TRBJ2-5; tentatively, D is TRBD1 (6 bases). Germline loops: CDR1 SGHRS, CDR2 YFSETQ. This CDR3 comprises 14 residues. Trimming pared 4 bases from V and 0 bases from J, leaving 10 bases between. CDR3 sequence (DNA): TGCGCCAGCAGCCCAGACAGGTACCAAGAGACCCAGTACTTC. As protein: CASSPDRYQETQYF.

CDR3 region: CASSLRPQGAETGELFF. CDR3 coding DNA: TGCGCCAGCAGCTTGAGACCCCAGGGGGCGGAGACCGGGGAGCTGTTTTTT. The genes are TRBV5-1 and TRBJ2-2; 8 bases map to TRBD1. Trimming at V came to 1 base and at J to 5 bases, leaving 10 bases not matched to a gene. CDR1 and CDR2 from the germline V gene are SGHRS and YFSETQ. This CDR3 is built from 17 residues. Combining the CDR3 with reference TRBV5-1 and TRBJ2-2 gives the whole variable domain KAGVTQTPRYLIKTRGQQVTLSCSPISGHRSVSWYQQTPGQGLQFLFEYFSETQRNKGNFPGRFSGRQFSNSRSEMNVSTLELGDSALYLCASSLRPQGAETGELFFGEGSRLTVL.

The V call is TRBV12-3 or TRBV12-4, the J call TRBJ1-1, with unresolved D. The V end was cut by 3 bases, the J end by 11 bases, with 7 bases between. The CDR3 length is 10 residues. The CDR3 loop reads CASSFETAFF. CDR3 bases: TGTGCCAGCAGTTTTGAAACTGCTTTCTTT.

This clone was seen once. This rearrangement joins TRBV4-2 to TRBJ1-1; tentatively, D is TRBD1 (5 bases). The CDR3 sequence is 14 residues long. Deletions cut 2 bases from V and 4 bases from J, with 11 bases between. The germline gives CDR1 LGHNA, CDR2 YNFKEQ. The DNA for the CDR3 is TGTGCCAGCAGCCAATTAGGCCAGGGCACTGAAGCTTTCTTT. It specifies CASSQLGQGTEAFF.

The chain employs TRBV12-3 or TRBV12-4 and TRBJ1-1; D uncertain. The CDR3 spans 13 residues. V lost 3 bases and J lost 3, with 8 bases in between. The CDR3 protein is CASSLSPDTEAFF. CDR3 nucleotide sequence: TGTGCCAGCAGTTTGTCGCCAGACACTGAAGCTTTCTTT.

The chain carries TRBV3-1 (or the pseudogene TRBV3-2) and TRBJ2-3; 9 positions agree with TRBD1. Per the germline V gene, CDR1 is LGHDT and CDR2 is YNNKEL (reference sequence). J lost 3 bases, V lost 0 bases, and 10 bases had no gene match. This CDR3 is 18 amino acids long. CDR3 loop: CASSQESPGTGRTDTQYF. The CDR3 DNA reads TGTGCCAGCAGCCAAGAATCCCCCGGGACAGGGAGGACAGATACGCAGTATTTT.

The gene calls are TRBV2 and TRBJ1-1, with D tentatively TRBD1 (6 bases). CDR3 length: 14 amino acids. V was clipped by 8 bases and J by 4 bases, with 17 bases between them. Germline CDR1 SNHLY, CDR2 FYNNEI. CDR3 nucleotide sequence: TGTGCCAGCCAGCCTCAGGGGATTGTCACTGAAGCTTTCTTT. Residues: CASQPQGIVTEAFF.

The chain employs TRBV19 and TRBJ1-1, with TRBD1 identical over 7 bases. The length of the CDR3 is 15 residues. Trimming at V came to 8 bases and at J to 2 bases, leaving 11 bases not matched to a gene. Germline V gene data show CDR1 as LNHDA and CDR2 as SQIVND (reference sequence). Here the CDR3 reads CASARQQGRNTEAFF. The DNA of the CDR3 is TGTGCCAGTGCCAGACAACAGGGGCGAAACACTGAAGCTTTCTTT.

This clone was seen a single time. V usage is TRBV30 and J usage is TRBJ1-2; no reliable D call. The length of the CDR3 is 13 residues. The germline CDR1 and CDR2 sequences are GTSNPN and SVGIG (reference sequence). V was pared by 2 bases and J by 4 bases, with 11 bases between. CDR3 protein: CAWSRNRVYGYTF. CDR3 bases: TGTGCCTGGAGTAGGAACAGAGTCTATGGCTACACCTTC.

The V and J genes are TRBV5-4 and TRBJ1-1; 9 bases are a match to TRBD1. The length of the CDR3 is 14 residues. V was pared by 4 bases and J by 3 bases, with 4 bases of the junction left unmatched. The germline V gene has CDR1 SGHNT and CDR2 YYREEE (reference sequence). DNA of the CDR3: TGTGCCAGCAGCATACAGGGGGCCTACACTGAAGCTTTCTTT. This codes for CASSIQGAYTEAFF.

In DNA form, the CDR3 reads TGTGCCAGCAGCCGACAGGGGGCCGGCTATGGCTACACCTTC. Residues: CASSRQGAGYGYTF. V gene TRBV3-1 (or the pseudogene TRBV3-2) combines with J gene TRBJ1-2, with 10 bases aligning to TRBD1. After removal of 4 bases from V and 4 bases from J, the junction contained 3 bases not matched to a gene. Per the germline V gene, CDR1 is LGHDT and CDR2 is YNNKEL (reference sequence). The CDR3 consists of 14 residues.

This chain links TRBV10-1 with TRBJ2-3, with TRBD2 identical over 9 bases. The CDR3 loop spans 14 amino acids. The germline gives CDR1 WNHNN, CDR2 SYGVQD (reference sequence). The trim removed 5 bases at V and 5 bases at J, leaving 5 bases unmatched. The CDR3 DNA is TGCGCCAGCAGTAGAAGCGGGGGGTTAGATACGCAGTATTTT. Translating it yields CASSRSGGLDTQYF.

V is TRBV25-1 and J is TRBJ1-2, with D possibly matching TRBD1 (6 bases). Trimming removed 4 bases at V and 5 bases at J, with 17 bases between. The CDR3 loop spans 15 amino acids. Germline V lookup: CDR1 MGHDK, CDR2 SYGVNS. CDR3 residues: CASSGPGERGYGYTF. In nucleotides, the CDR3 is TGTGCCAGCAGTGGGCCAGGGGAAAGAGGGTATGGCTACACCTTC.

The DNA of the CDR3 is TGTGCCAGCGGACATCCCACAGATACGCAGTATTTT. This gives the protein CASGHPTDTQYF. The chain uses TRBV12-3 or TRBV12-4 and TRBJ2-3; tentatively, D is TRBD1 (5 bases). The CDR3 runs to 12 residues. Trimming shortened V by 8 bases and J by 2 bases, and 8 bases separated the two germline ends.

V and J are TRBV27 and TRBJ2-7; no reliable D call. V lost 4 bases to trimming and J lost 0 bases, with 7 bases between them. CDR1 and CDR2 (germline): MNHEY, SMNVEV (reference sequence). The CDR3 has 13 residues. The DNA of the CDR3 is TGTGCCAGCAGTTCCCGGAGCTCCTACGAGCAGTACTTC. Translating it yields CASSSRSSYEQYF.

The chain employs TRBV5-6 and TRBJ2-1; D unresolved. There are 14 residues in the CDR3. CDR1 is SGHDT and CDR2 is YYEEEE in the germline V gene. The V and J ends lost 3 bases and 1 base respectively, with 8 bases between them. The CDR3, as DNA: TGTGCCAGCAGCTCCGGTCGGTCCTACAATGAGCAGTTCTTC. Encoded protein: CASSSGRSYNEQFF. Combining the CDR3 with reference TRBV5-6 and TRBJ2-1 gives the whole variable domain DAGVTQSPTHLIKTRGQQVTLRCSPKSGHDTVSWYQQALGQGPQFIFQYYEEEERQRGNFPDRFSGHQFPNYSSELNVNALLLGDSALYLCASSSGRSYNEQFFGPGTRLTVL.